This TCR beta chain was obtained from a study of T cell repertoires in cytomegalovirus infection. Study at large: Matching HLA type and CMV infection were both indicated by public TCR beta signatures.

Findings and limits, study-wide: Individuals carrying CMV plus the relevant HLA were identified by cumulative frequency of public TCR beta families. Ex vivo, HLA-C-restricted CMV-specific TCR beta clonotypes prevailed over the rest of the response.

TCRdb reprocessed the reads with MiXCR, giving one entry per CDR3 protein. Found here are approximately 550,000 distinct CDR3 sequences, 16% of them singletons; the top ten hold roughly a quarter. Comments on this clonotype: Its antigen is still unknown.

Trimming took off 2 bases at V and 6 bases at J, with 17 bases between the two ends. The CDR3 runs 16 residues. What was sequenced was CD8+ T cells from PBMCs. This sequence joins TRBV12-3 or TRBV12-4 and TRBJ2-1; D possibly uses TRBD1 or TRBD2 (5 bases each). This receptor was obtained from a human donor in good health (CMV status not recorded). Some clones in this sample may be carry-over from other donors' samples. CDR3 protein: CASSLSGTHEGNEQFF. CDR3 sequence (DNA): TGTGCCAGCAGTTTATCCGGGACCCACGAGGGCAATGAGCAGTTCTTC.